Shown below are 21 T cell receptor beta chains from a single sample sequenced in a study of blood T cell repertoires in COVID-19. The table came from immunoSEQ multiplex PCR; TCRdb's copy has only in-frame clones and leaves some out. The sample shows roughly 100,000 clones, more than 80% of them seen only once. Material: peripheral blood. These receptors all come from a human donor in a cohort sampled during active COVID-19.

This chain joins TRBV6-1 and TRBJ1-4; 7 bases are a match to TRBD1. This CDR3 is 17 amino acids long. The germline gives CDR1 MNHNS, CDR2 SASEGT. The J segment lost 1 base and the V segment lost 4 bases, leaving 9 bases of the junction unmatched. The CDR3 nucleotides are TGTGCCAGCAGTGGGAGGCAGGGGGGCAGAACTAATGAAAAACTGTTTTTT. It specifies CASSGRQGGRTNEKLFF.

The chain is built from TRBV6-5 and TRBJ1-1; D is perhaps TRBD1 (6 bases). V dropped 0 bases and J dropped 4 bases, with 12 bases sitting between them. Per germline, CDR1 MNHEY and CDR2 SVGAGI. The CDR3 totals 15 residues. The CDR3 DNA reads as TGTGCCAGCAGTTACTCTGGGGGGGCCGGCACTGAAGCTTTCTTT. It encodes CASSYSGGAGTEAFF.

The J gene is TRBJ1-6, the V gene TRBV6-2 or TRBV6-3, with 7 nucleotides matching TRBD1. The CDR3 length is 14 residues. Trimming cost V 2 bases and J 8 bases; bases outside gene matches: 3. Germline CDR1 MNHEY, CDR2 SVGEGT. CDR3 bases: TGTGCCAGCAGTTACGCGGGACAGTATTCACCCCTCCACTTT. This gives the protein CASSYAGQYSPLHF.

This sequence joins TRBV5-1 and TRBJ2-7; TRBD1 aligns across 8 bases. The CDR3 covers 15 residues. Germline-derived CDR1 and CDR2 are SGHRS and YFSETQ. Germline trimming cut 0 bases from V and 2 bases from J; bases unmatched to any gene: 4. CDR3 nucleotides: TGCGCCAGCAGCTTGGGGGCAGGGGGCCCCTACGAGCAGTACTTC. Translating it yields CASSLGAGGPYEQYF.

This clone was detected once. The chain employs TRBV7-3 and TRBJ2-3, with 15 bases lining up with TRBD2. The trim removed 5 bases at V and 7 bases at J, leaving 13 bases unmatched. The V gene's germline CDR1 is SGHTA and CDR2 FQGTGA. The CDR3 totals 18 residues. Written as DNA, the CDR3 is TGTGCCAGCAGCGAGCAACCCGGACTAGCGGGGGGGTTGCATACGCAGTATTTT. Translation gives CASSEQPGLAGGLHTQYF.

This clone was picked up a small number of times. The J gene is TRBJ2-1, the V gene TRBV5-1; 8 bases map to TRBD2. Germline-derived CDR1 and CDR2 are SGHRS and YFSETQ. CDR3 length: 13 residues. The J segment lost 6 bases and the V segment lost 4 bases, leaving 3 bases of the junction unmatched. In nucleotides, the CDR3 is TGCGCCAGCAGCGAAGGGACTAGCAATGAGCAGTTCTTC. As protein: CASSEGTSNEQFF.

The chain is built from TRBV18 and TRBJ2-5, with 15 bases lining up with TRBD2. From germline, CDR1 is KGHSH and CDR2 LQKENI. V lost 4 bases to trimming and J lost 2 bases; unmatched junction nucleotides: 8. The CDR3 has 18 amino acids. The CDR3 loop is CASSLGLAGGRFQETQYF. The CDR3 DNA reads TGTGCCAGCTCACTTGGACTAGCGGGGGGGCGTTTTCAAGAGACCCAGTACTTC.

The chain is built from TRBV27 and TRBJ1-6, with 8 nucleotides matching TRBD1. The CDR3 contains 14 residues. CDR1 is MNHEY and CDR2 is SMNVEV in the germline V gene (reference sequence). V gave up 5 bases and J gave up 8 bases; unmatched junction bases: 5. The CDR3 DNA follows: TGTGCCAGCAGTATAAACAGGGGGGATTCACCCCTCCACTTT. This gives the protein CASSINRGDSPLHF.

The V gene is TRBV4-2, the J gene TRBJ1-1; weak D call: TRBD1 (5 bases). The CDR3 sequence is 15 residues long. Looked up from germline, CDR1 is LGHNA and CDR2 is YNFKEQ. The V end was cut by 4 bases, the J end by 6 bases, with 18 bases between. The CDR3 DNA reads TGTGCCAGCAGCCTAGGGGACTCGGGGGACTCTGAAGCTTTCTTT. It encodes CASSLGDSGDSEAFF.

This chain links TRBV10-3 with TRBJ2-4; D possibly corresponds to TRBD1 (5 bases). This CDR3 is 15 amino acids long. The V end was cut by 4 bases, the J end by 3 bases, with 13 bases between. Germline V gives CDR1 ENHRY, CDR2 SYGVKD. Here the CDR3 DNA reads TGTGCCATCAGTGCTCAGACAGAGAACAAAAACATTCAGTACTTC. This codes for CAISAQTENKNIQYF.

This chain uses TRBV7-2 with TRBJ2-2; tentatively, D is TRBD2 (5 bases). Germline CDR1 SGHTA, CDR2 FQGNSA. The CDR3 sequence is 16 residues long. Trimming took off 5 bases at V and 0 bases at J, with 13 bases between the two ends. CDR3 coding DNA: TGTGCCAGCAGCCTGGGAGTCGTGTCGAACACCGGGGAGCTGTTTTTT. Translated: CASSLGVVSNTGELFF.

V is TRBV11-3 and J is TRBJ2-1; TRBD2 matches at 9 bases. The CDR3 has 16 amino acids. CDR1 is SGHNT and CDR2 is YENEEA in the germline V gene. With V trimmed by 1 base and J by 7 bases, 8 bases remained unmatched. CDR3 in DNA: TGTGCCAGCAGCTTAGTGGCGGGGGGGCGTGGGAATGAGCAGTTCTTC. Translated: CASSLVAGGRGNEQFF.

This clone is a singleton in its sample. This chain's CDR3 is CASSFHYEQYF. The CDR3 DNA sequence: TGTGCCAGCAGTTTCCACTACGAGCAGTACTTC. The chain couples TRBV12-3 or TRBV12-4 to TRBJ2-7; D unresolved. CDR3 length: 11 residues. Deletions cut 3 bases from V and 3 bases from J, with 3 bases between.

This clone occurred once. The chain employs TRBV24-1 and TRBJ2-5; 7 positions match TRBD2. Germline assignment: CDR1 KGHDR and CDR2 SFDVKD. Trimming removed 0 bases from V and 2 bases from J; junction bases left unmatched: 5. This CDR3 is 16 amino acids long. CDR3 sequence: CATSDLRREGQETQYF. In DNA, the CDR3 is TGTGCCACCAGTGATTTGCGCAGGGAGGGACAAGAGACCCAGTACTTC.

CDR3 protein: CSVRGGSRAGEQFF. In DNA form, the CDR3 reads TGCAGCGTCAGGGGAGGGAGCAGAGCCGGTGAGCAGTTCTTC. The chain uses TRBV29-1 and TRBJ2-1, with D possibly being TRBD2 (7 bases). There are 14 residues in the CDR3. Germline CDR1 SQVTM, CDR2 ANQGSEA. V shed 6 bases and J shed 9 bases, with 21 bases lying between them.

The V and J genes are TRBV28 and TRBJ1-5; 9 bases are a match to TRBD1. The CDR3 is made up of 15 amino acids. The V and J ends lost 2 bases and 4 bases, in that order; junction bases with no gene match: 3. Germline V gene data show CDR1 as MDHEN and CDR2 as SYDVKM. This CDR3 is CASSLMGTGNQPQHF. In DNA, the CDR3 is TGTGCCAGCAGTTTAATGGGGACAGGGAATCAGCCCCAGCATTTT.

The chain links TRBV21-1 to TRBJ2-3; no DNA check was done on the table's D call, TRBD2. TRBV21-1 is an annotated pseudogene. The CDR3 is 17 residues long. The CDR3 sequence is CASSKSGPDQSTDTQYF. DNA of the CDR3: TGTGCCAGCAGCAAAAGCGGGCCGGACCAAAGCACAGATACGCAGTATTTT.

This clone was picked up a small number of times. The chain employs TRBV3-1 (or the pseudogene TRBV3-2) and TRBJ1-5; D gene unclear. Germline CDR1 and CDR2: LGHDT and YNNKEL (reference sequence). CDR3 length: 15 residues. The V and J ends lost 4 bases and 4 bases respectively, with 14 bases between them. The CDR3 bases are TGTGCCAGCAGCCTTTCGAGGGTCGGGAATCAGCCCCAGCATTTT. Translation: CASSLSRVGNQPQHF.

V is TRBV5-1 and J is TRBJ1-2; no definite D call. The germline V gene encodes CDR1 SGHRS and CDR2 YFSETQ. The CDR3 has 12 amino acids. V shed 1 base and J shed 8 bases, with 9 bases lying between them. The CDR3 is CASSLMREGYTF. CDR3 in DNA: TGCGCCAGCAGCTTGATGCGGGAGGGCTACACCTTC.

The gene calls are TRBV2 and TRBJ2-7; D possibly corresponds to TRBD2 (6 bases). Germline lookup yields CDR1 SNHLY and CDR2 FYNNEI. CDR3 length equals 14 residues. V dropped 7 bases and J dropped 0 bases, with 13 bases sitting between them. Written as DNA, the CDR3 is TGTGCCAGCATGGGACTTCTCATCTCCTACGAGCAGTACTTC. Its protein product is CASMGLLISYEQYF.

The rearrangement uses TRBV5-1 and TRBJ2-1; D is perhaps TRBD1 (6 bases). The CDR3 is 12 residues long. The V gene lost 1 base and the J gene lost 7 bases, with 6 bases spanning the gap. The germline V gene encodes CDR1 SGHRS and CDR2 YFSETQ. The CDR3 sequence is CASSLQGNEQFF. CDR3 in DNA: TGCGCCAGCAGCTTGCAGGGGAATGAGCAGTTCTTC.